This record concerns one TCR beta chain sequence. Its cognate antigen is unknown. The V and J ends lost 11 bases and 8 bases, in that order; junction bases with no gene match: 18. The germline V gene encodes CDR1 MNHEY and CDR2 SVGAGI. This CDR3 region has 15 residues. In the library, unique molecular identifiers were attached to individual cDNA molecules. Original processing methods: From about 20,000 to 690,000 TCRs were found per sample, with a median of around 100,000. MiXCR was run by TCRdb on the RACE reads, yielding one entry per CDR3 protein. These V and J calls originate from TCRdb's pipeline instead of the authors' own analysis. Among roughly 75,000 distinct CDR3 sequences, about 8.6% were seen once, and the ten largest hold roughly 1.6%. Time point meaning: healthy volunteer bleed at 6 weeks. Whole blood that had not been fractionated was the source of extracted total RNA. The sample comes from a study of human T cells and chemical hapten exposure. The wider study: Among samples, TCR yields varied mainly because of small differences in pooled library volume.

Study-level points and caveats: TCRs at a frequency above 1 in 1000 stayed unchanged with DPC sensitization.

The origin of this receptor is a female donor in good health. Some clones in this sample may be carry-over from other donors' samples. The genes are TRBV6-5 and TRBJ2-1; 7 positions match TRBD2. Material for sequencing was whole blood. CDR3 residues: CAGLLVRGNVDEQFF. The CDR3 region has the DNA TGTGCCGGACTTCTAGTGCGGGGGAATGTGGATGAGCAGTTCTTC.